This T cell receptor beta chain was observed in a study of shared clonotypes between healthy human individuals. Libraries were prepared by immunoSEQ multiplex PCR; TCRdb keeps only in-frame clonotypes and omits some of them. The sample records fewer than 400,000 clones, about 74% being singletons. The trim removed 4 bases at V and 9 bases at J, leaving 12 bases unmatched. Per the germline V gene, CDR1 is ENHRY and CDR2 is SYGVKD. The length of the CDR3 is 15 residues. The clonotype was recovered from a man aged 25-45 years in good health. V usage is TRBV10-3 and J usage is TRBJ2-1, with TRBD2 matching over 7 bases. The specimen sequenced was memory CD4+ T cells sorted from blood. The sample's subset: CD45RA-negative fraction. The DNA of the CDR3 is TGTGCCATCAGTGGGACTGGCGGGAGTTTTAGTGAGCAGTTCTTC. Translated: CAISGTGGSFSEQFF.